The 16 T cell receptor beta chains listed next were all sequenced from one sample in a study of cytomegalovirus exposure and HLA in healthy donors. The PCR ran on 60 Vbeta and 13 Jbeta primers. Assay: immunoSEQ multiplex PCR; the TCRdb copy retains only in-frame clones and omits some. The table has roughly 97,000 clones, 73% seen once. The sequencing input was PBMCs. The receptor source for this set is a man in his forties in good health and CMV-seronegative.

The rearrangement links TRBV4-1 to TRBJ2-1; D is undetermined. Germline CDR1 is MGHRA and CDR2 is YSYEKL. The V end was cut by 0 bases, the J end by 0 bases, with 9 bases between. The CDR3 has 16 residues. DNA of the CDR3: TGCGCCAGCAGCCAAGATGAACTAAGCTCCTACAATGAGCAGTTCTTC. The encoded protein is CASSQDELSSYNEQFF.

This clone has only a few counts. This chain joins TRBV15 and TRBJ2-7; D is perhaps TRBD2 (5 bases). In germline, CDR1 is LNHNV, CDR2 YYDKDF (reference sequence). The CDR3 runs to 16 residues. V dropped 0 bases and J dropped 3 bases, with 15 bases sitting between them. This chain's CDR3 is CATSRDLSDGNYEQYF. As DNA, the CDR3 is TGTGCCACCAGCAGAGATCTTTCGGACGGGAACTACGAGCAGTACTTC.

J is TRBJ1-2 and V is TRBV2; tentatively, D is TRBD1 (5 bases). The CDR3 is made up of 12 amino acids. V was clipped by 9 bases and J by 8 bases, with 16 bases between them. Germline values: CDR1 SNHLY, CDR2 FYNNEI. The DNA for the CDR3 is TGTGCCAGGTTGAAACAGGAGGGCGGCTACACCTTC. Its translation: CARLKQEGGYTF.

In nucleotides, the CDR3 is TGCGCCAGCAGCCCCCAGCGGGTTTCCTACAATGAGCAGTTCTTC. Its protein product is CASSPQRVSYNEQFF. This chain links TRBV5-1 with TRBJ2-1; possible D gene TRBD2, 6 bases. This CDR3 region has 15 residues. Trimming removed 4 bases at V and 1 base at J, with 12 bases between. CDR1 SGHRS and CDR2 YFSETQ come from the germline V gene.

This chain connects TRBV29-1 to TRBJ2-7; D is perhaps TRBD2 (5 bases). Deletions cut 0 bases from V and 6 bases from J, with 15 bases between. CDR1 and CDR2 from the germline V gene are SQVTM and ANQGSEA. This CDR3 spans 14 amino acids. The CDR3 sequence: CSVEEPSRRGEQYF. CDR3 sequence (DNA): TGCAGCGTTGAAGAACCGTCACGCCGGGGCGAGCAGTACTTC.

The genes are TRBV7-2 and TRBJ2-7; TRBD1 matches at 8 bases. J was trimmed by 1 base and V by 3 bases; bases with no gene match: 8. The CDR3 runs to 16 residues. The V gene's germline CDR1 is SGHTA and CDR2 FQGNSA. CDR3 in amino acids: CASSFRQGTPSYEQYF. As DNA, the CDR3 is TGTGCCAGCAGCTTCCGACAGGGGACACCATCCTACGAGCAGTACTTC.

This clone came up once. The rearrangement uses TRBV5-6 and TRBJ1-6, with 7 nucleotides matching TRBD1. J was trimmed by 0 bases and V by 0 bases; bases with no gene match: 9. This CDR3 has 19 residues. The germline CDR1 and CDR2 sequences are SGHDT and YYEEEE. CDR3 residues: CASSLGTGVYGSYNSPLHF. The CDR3 nucleotides are TGTGCCAGCAGCTTGGGCACAGGGGTTTACGGCTCCTATAATTCACCCCTCCACTTT.

V and J are TRBV10-3 and TRBJ2-7; 11 positions agree with TRBD1. This CDR3 has 15 residues. Per the germline V gene, CDR1 is ENHRY and CDR2 is SYGVKD. The ends lost 5 bases at V and 1 base at J; junction bases unmatched: 4. DNA for the CDR3: TGTGCCATCAGTACGGACAGGGGGCGGTCCTACGAGCAGTACTTC. As protein: CAISTDRGRSYEQYF.

This chain links TRBV14 with TRBJ1-6; no reliable D call. This CDR3 region has 13 residues. CDR1 SGHDN and CDR2 FVKESK come from the germline V gene. V was pared by 0 bases and J by 11 bases, with 8 bases between. For the CDR3, the DNA is TGTGCCAGCAGCCAAGATTCCTCTACACCCCTCCACTTT. It codes for CASSQDSSTPLHF.

This chain connects TRBV29-1 to TRBJ2-5, with TRBD1 matching over 8 bases. This CDR3 spans 12 amino acids. V trimming: 7 bases; J trimming: 4 bases; junction bases outside the gene matches: 5. CDR1 and CDR2 from the germline V gene are SQVTM and ANQGSEA. The CDR3 loop reads CSGQGLGETQYF. The CDR3 DNA reads as TGCAGCGGACAGGGGTTAGGAGAGACCCAGTACTTC.

This chain uses TRBV5-1 with TRBJ2-5; perhaps TRBD1 as D (6 bases). V was clipped by 4 bases and J by 5 bases, with 12 bases between them. Germline loops: CDR1 SGHRS, CDR2 YFSETQ. The CDR3 length is 13 residues. The CDR3 region is CASSQGTQETQYF. CDR3 bases: TGCGCCAGCAGCCAGGGGACGCAGGAGACCCAGTACTTC.

In this sample, this clone turned up once. The chain has TRBV4-2 and TRBJ2-6; D may be TRBD2 (5 bases). The CDR3 is 18 amino acids. Germline V gene data show CDR1 as LGHNA and CDR2 as YNFKEQ. V lost 0 bases, J lost 4 bases, and 16 bases lay in between. CDR3 DNA: TGTGCCAGCAGCCAAGATTTTCTTGGGAGCTTCGGGGCCAACGTCCTGACTTTC. Encoded protein: CASSQDFLGSFGANVLTF.

This clone was seen only a few times. Within the sample, other DNA sequences also encode this same CDR3. The CDR3 coding sequence is TGCGCCAGCAGCCAAGATTCCGGCTATGGCTACACCTTC. Protein sequence: CASSQDSGYGYTF. This chain connects TRBV4-3 to TRBJ1-2, with no clear D. Trimming left V 0 bases short and J 4 bases short, with 6 bases between. Germline V gene data show CDR1 as LGHNA and CDR2 as YSLEER. The CDR3 extends over 13 amino acids.

The rearrangement links TRBV4-1 to TRBJ2-3, with 10 bases lining up with TRBD2. Per the germline V gene, CDR1 is MGHRA and CDR2 is YSYEKL. The CDR3 contains 15 residues. After removal of 0 bases from V and 8 bases from J, the junction contained 5 bases not matched to a gene. This chain's CDR3 is CASSQDVIAGGTQYF. CDR3 in DNA: TGCGCCAGCAGCCAAGATGTGATAGCGGGGGGTACGCAGTATTTT.

There are a few counts of this clone. The rearrangement joins TRBV2 to TRBJ1-5, with 9 bases that match TRBD1. Unmatched junction bases numbered 8, after V lost 2 bases and J lost 6 bases. This CDR3 is built from 16 residues. The germline V gene has CDR1 SNHLY and CDR2 FYNNEI. CDR3 sequence: CASSESRGQGSQPQHF. The CDR3 DNA follows: TGTGCCAGCAGTGAATCTAGGGGACAGGGATCTCAGCCCCAGCATTTT.

This clone is a singleton in its sample. The chain recombines TRBV11-2 with TRBJ2-7; 12 bases fit TRBD2. The trim removed 4 bases at V and 3 bases at J, leaving 7 bases unmatched. In germline, CDR1 is SGHAT, CDR2 FQNNGV. The CDR3 is 16 residues long. CDR3 residues: CASSSQTSGGLYEQYF. The CDR3 DNA sequence: TGTGCCAGCAGCTCACAGACTAGCGGGGGCCTCTACGAGCAGTACTTC. The entire variable domain, with the rest obtained from reference TRBV11-2 and TRBJ2-7, is as follows: EAGVAQSPRYKIIEKRQSVAFWCNPISGHATLYWYQQILGQGPKLLIQFQNNGVVDDSQLPKDRFSAERLKGVDSTLKIQPAKLEDSAVYLCASSSQTSGGLYEQYFGPGTRLTVT.